The entry that follows covers one T cell receptor (beta chain) sequence. This clone's antigen is unknown. No base quality values were provided; no much bigger clone lies one nucleotide off. The TCR beta CDR3 regions were amplified from the RNA transcripts. The first round of RT-PCR for the TCR CDR3 was performed with the HTBI primer set and the Qiagen OneStep RT-PCR kit. The libraries were constructed in a second round of multiplex PCR and then size-selected and purified. Libraries were sequenced paired-end with 100 bp reads on an Illumina HiSeq2000. Turning to the authors' computational methods: SOAPnuke was used to process the raw data, removing reads that contained adapters or uncalled bases, had a mean Phred below 15, or lacked an exact match to the constant primer or identifier. COPE v1.2.5 was used to merge high-quality paired reads, and clonotypes were defined as unique nucleotide sequences. MiTCR v1.1 was used to align clonotypes to the IMGT TRBV, TRBD and TRBJ reference segments. Analysis was restricted to V-J combinations with a frequency above 0.0001, which covered 99% to 99.2% of repertoires. The TCS score was defined as the ratio of F50 (clonal expansion) to E x V (chaos), calculated using BLOSUM62-based TCRdist between CDR3 peptides within each V-J. Welch's t-statistics and random forest reduced approximately 520 V-J features to around 14, which were used in a naive Bayes classifier (R e1071). TCRdb cleaned the public reads at Q25 with fastp, built clones with MiXCR and kept in-frame beta chains. One record per CDR3 amino acid sequence lists the most common genes and DNA. In this record, the V and J calls reflect TCRdb's handling and not the investigators' own analysis. The sample table lists about 620,000 distinct CDR3 sequences, about 16% of them with a count of one. The ten top clones hold around 3.9% of the sample.

The CDR3 contains 12 residues, cysteine and phenylalanine counted. Only the CDR3 portion is preserved as DNA: 36 bases, with reading frame beginning at the first base. The junction shows trimming of 0 bases on V and 6 bases on J, plus 6 bases between the germline ends. CDR1 and CDR2 are drawn from the germline V gene: MNHNS, SASEGT. The data originate from a study of T cells in Graves' hyperthyroidism and ophthalmopathy (dated by TCRdb to about 2019). With regard to the full study: Peripheral blood was collected at initial diagnosis, before any treatment. To identify TCR V-J signatures that set the groups apart, the researchers used a discovery cohort of 100 patients, made up of 40 to 45 with Graves' ophthalmopathy and 55 to 65 with stable Graves' hyperthyroidism. Whether ophthalmopathy could be predicted prospectively was tested in an independent validation cohort made up of roughly 19 hyperthyroidism patients plus 17 patients who later progressed to ophthalmopathy. The 85 to 100 discovery patients were divided at random into training and test sets in a 7:3 ratio. In addition, the study compared T-cell repertoires in thyroid tissue and in blood from roughly six Graves' hyperthyroidism patients. Once sampling was done, hyperthyroidism patients were given methimazole at a starting dose of 30 mg daily, whereas ophthalmopathy patients were given high-dose intravenous methylprednisolone. The paper describes TCR Vbeta CDR3 sequencing of 135 peripheral blood samples, made up of some 40 ophthalmopathy patients, 70 to 75 hyperthyroidism patients and 17 progressor patients.

The study at large found these results: Ophthalmopathy was separated from stable hyperthyroidism by a 13 V-J signature model, with 87.88% sensitivity and around 81% specificity obtained in cross-validation and 80%/75% obtained in testing. No statistical method was used to set the sample size in advance, and investigators knew the group allocation. In validation, progression to ophthalmopathy was predicted by the model with 70.59% sensitivity and 72.22% specificity, a median of around 5.9 months before onset. Blood samples also contained most of the expanded thyroid clonotypes (frequency above 0.001), which suggests that blood repertoires may reflect thyroid immune responses.

Graves' hyperthyroidism was defined as stable when no progression to ophthalmopathy occurred over 18 months of follow-up. Hyperthyroidism patients were aged 18 to 65 years and newly diagnosed, with disease duration of less than 2 months. The study excluded patients with uncontrolled infections, other autoimmune diseases, pregnancy or lactation. Diagnoses were established on the basis of clinical symptoms, serum thyroxine and TRAb, thyroid ultrasound, and orbital computed tomography. PBMCs were separated from approximately 10 ml of fresh peripheral blood using Ficoll-Paque density gradient centrifugation. Total RNA was extracted with Trizol reagent, and quality was checked on an Agilent 2100 Bioanalyzer.

The clonotype comes from a woman aged 25 to 39 with Graves' hyperthyroidism. The V and J segments used are TRBV6-1 and TRBJ2-7; the D gene assignment is ambiguous. Sequencing input: blood. The encoded CDR3 is CASSEAIREQYF. The sequenced DNA is TGTGCCAGCAGTGAAGCGATCCGCGAGCAGTACTTC.